The entry below gives a single T cell receptor (beta chain) sequence along with its context. Symptom resolution, clearance, or two negative PCRs marked the recovered donors of Cohort 3. The data derive from a study of blood T cell repertoires in COVID-19. Study-level background: Collection of acute and convalescent COVID-19 samples took place in the United States, Italy and Spain. PBMCs, B-cell-depleted T cells, or T cells were the source of the cDNA or gDNA that made up the material.

Libraries were prepared by immunoSEQ multiplex PCR; TCRdb keeps only in-frame clonotypes and omits some of them. The sample yields 200,000 to 250,000 clones, around 80% seen once. The CDR3 loop spans 14 amino acids. The V gene's germline CDR1 is MDHEN and CDR2 SYDVKM. J lost 3 bases, V lost 6 bases, and 6 bases had no gene match. The V gene is TRBV28, the J gene TRBJ1-2; 8 bases are shared with TRBD1. The clonotype was recovered from a man in his 60s who had recovered from COVID-19. The specimen sequenced was PBMCs or T cells enriched from blood (not recorded which). CDR3 nucleotide sequence: TGTGCCAGCAGAATGACAGGGGCCTACTATGGCTACACCTTC. Translated, it gives CASRMTGAYYGYTF.